Listed below are T cell receptor beta chains from one sample, sequenced in a study of blood T cell repertoires in COVID-19. Sequencing used immunoSEQ multiplex PCR; TCRdb keeps in-frame clones, though not all of them. The table lists about 58,000 clones, roughly 90% of them singletons. The sequenced sample consisted of peripheral blood. These receptors were collected from a woman in her forties or fifties with active or convalescent COVID-19. Each CDR3 is given with its conserved first and last residue. D genes are given only for firm matches. Only some rows state a clone size, as once, few, many or a class for expanded clones.

CDR3 protein	CDR3 DNA	V gene	J gene	CDR3 length	clone size	D gene
CASSLSRDTFTDTQYF	TGCGCCAGCAGTCTGTCACGGGACACCTTCACAGATACGCAGTATTTT	TRBV10-1	TRBJ2-3	16	.	.
CASSIGRGVQETQYF	TGTGCCAGTAGTATTGGCCGAGGAGTCCAAGAGACCCAGTACTTC	TRBV19	TRBJ2-5	15	.	.
CASSLWVPESRGYEQYF	TGTGCCAGCAGTTTATGGGTTCCCGAAAGTAGGGGCTACGAGCAGTACTTC	TRBV27	TRBJ2-7	17	.	.
CASSYGASGDEQFF	TGTGCCAGCAGCTATGGGGCCTCGGGCGATGAGCAGTTCTTC	TRBV5-8	TRBJ2-1	14	.	.
CASTPTAGQGNTEAFF	TGTGCCAGCACCCCCACCGCCGGACAGGGGAACACTGAAGCTTTCTTT	TRBV7-8	TRBJ1-1	16	.	TRBD1
CASSGDSYEQYF	TGTGCCAGCAGCGGGGACAGCTACGAGCAGTACTTC	TRBV9	TRBJ2-7	12	.	TRBD1
CSASEGARPPYEQYF	TGCAGTGCTAGTGAGGGGGCCAGACCACCCTACGAGCAGTACTTC	TRBV20-1	TRBJ2-7	15	.	TRBD1
CASSPLGRGPANIQYF	TGTGCCAGCTCACCACTGGGCAGGGGGCCTGCAAACATTCAGTACTTC	TRBV18	TRBJ2-4	16	.	TRBD1
CASSPHPIEGYGYTF	TGTGCCAGCTCACCTCACCCCATTGAGGGCTATGGCTACACCTTC	TRBV18	TRBJ1-2	15	.	.
CASSFSRGVGIRTDTQYF	TGTGCCAGCAGCTTTTCCAGGGGCGTCGGAATTCGCACAGATACGCAGTATTTT	TRBV11-2	TRBJ2-3	18	medium-sized	.
CASSLSQGSYNEQFF	TGCGCCAGCAGCTTGAGCCAGGGGTCCTACAATGAGCAGTTCTTC	TRBV5-1	TRBJ2-1	15	.	.
CASSPQTGRFTEAFF	TGTGCCAGCAGCCCACAGACAGGTCGTTTCACTGAAGCTTTCTTT	TRBV7-9	TRBJ1-1	15	.	.
CASSVTGMSSYNSPLHF	TGTGCCAGCAGCGTAACGGGGATGAGCTCCTATAATTCACCCCTCCACTTT	TRBV9	TRBJ1-6	17	.	.
CASSFLGTEAFF	TGCGCCAGCAGCTTTTTGGGGACAGAAGCTTTCTTT	TRBV5-1	TRBJ1-1	12	.	.
CASSYRTEHIFYEQYF	TGTGCCAGCAGCTACAGGACGGAGCACATTTTCTACGAGCAGTACTTC	TRBV11-2	TRBJ2-7	16	.	.
CAWSSRQGATYEQYF	TGTGCCTGGAGTTCCAGACAGGGGGCAACCTACGAGCAGTACTTC	TRBV30	TRBJ2-7	15	.	TRBD1
CASSQTSLGEQFF	TGTGCCAGCAGCCAGACTAGTTTGGGTGAGCAGTTCTTC	TRBV11-3	TRBJ2-1	13	.	.
CASSQGTDTQYF	TGTGCCAGCAGCCAGGGCACAGATACGCAGTATTTT	TRBV28	TRBJ2-3	12	once	.
CASSPTRDRPHNEQFF	TGTGCCAGCTCACCGACCCGGGACAGACCCCACAATGAGCAGTTCTTC	TRBV18	TRBJ2-1	16	once	TRBD1
CASSQEALGGVEAFF	TGTGCCAGCAGCCAAGAGGCACTGGGGGGAGTAGAAGCTTTCTTT	TRBV14	TRBJ1-1	15	.	.
CASSSGGLSSTGELFF	TGTGCCAGCAGCTCAGGAGGTTTGTCATCGACCGGGGAGCTGTTTTTT	TRBV7-9	TRBJ2-2	16	.	.
CASSFTSASTDTQYF	TGCGCCAGCAGCTTTACTAGCGCCTCCACAGATACGCAGTATTTT	TRBV5-1	TRBJ2-3	15	.	TRBD2
CASSIPPKFRSSYNEQFF	TGTGCCAGTAGTATCCCCCCCAAATTCAGGTCTTCCTACAATGAGCAGTTCTTC	TRBV19	TRBJ2-1	18	.	.
CASSLGAGGAYEQYF	TGCGCCAGCAGCTTGGGAGCCGGGGGGGCTTACGAGCAGTACTTC	TRBV5-1	TRBJ2-7	15	.	TRBD2
CASSFSQGGEAFF	TGTGCCAGCAGCTTCTCTCAGGGGGGTGAAGCTTTCTTT	TRBV11-2	TRBJ1-1	13	once	TRBD1
CASSVGMGLAGAQGGEQYF	TGTGCCAGCAGCGTAGGGATGGGACTAGCGGGAGCCCAAGGGGGCGAGCAGTACTTC	TRBV9	TRBJ2-7	19	.	TRBD2
CASTPWEGGADTQYF	TGTGCCAGCACCCCGTGGGAGGGGGGGGCAGATACGCAGTATTTT	TRBV5-8	TRBJ2-3	15	.	.
CASSPDQGGQFF	TGTGCCAGCAGCCCGGACCAGGGGGGCCAGTTCTTC	TRBV3-1/TRBV3-2	TRBJ2-1	12	once	.
CASTPRTGANYGYTF	TGTGCCAGTACCCCCCGGACAGGGGCTAACTATGGCTACACCTTC	TRBV19	TRBJ1-2	15	.	TRBD1
CASSYAQQATNEKLFF	TGTGCCAGCAGTTACGCTCAACAGGCAACTAATGAAAAACTGTTTTTT	TRBV5-6	TRBJ1-4	16	.	.
CASSSWTSGRDTGELFF	TGTGCCAGTAGTTCGTGGACTAGCGGGAGAGACACCGGGGAGCTGTTTTTT	TRBV19	TRBJ2-2	17	.	TRBD2
CSVELPPEAVYGYTF	TGCAGCGTTGAACTTCCCCCAGAGGCGGTCTATGGCTACACCTTC	TRBV29-1	TRBJ1-2	15	.	.
CASSQAPDSPGETQYF	TGCGCCAGCAGCCAAGCCCCGGACAGCCCGGGGGAGACCCAGTACTTC	TRBV4-1	TRBJ2-5	16	.	.
CASSLAPSGSGDTQYF	TGCGCCAGCAGCTTGGCCCCTAGCGGGAGTGGGGACACGCAGTATTTT	TRBV5-1	TRBJ2-3	16	.	TRBD2
CASSYGQGPAYEQYF	TGTGCCAGCAGTTACGGACAGGGCCCAGCCTACGAGCAGTACTTC	TRBV27	TRBJ2-7	15	.	TRBD1
CASSLGGTGHNQPQHF	TGCGCCAGCAGCTTGGGGGGGACAGGGCACAATCAGCCCCAGCATTTT	TRBV5-1	TRBJ1-5	16	.	TRBD1
CASSSMSGVSRTQYF	TGTGCTAGCAGCTCGATGTCCGGAGTTTCGAGGACCCAGTACTTC	TRBV7-7	TRBJ2-5	15	few	.
CASSRQGNFYEQYF	TGTGCCAGTAGTCGCCAGGGGAACTTTTACGAGCAGTACTTC	TRBV19	TRBJ2-7	14	.	.
CASSPGTGITGELFF	TGTGCCAGCAGCCCAGGGACAGGGATAACCGGGGAGCTGTTTTTT	TRBV11-3	TRBJ2-2	15	.	TRBD1
CASSPSLADPRNEQFF	TGTGCCAGCAGCCCTTCTCTAGCGGACCCTCGCAATGAGCAGTTCTTC	TRBV7-2	TRBJ2-1	16	.	TRBD2
CASSVRQGASTEAFF	TGTGCCAGCAGTGTCCGACAGGGGGCTTCGACTGAAGCTTTCTTT	TRBV6-4	TRBJ1-1	15	.	TRBD1
CASSYRTSGRHEQYF	TGTGCCAGCAGTTACAGGACTAGCGGGAGACACGAGCAGTACTTC	TRBV6-5	TRBJ2-7	15	.	TRBD2
CANNKQGMNTEAFF	TGTGCCAACAATAAACAGGGGATGAACACTGAAGCTTTCTTT	TRBV2	TRBJ1-1	14	.	TRBD1
CASSLTPGTVLSYEQYF	TGTGCCAGCAGCTTAACTCCCGGGACAGTTCTTTCCTACGAGCAGTACTTC	TRBV7-2	TRBJ2-7	17	.	TRBD1
CASSESGLNTEAFF	TGTGCCAGCAGTGAATCTGGGCTGAACACTGAAGCTTTCTTT	TRBV2	TRBJ1-1	14	.	.
CASSLGRVGGTDTQYF	TGCGCCAGCAGCTTGGGCAGGGTCGGTGGCACAGATACGCAGTATTTT	TRBV5-1	TRBJ2-3	16	.	.
CASSRETVNTEAFF	TGTGCCAGCAGCCGGGAGACAGTGAACACTGAAGCTTTCTTT	TRBV5-4	TRBJ1-1	14	once	.
CASSQDNYEQFF	TGTGCCAGCAGCCAAGATAACTATGAGCAGTTCTTC	TRBV3-1/TRBV3-2	TRBJ2-1	12	.	.
CASSTFGGERVEQFF	TGTGCCAGTAGCACCTTCGGGGGGGAGCGGGTAGAGCAGTTCTTC	TRBV19	TRBJ2-1	15	few	TRBD2
CASGLVLGQGSNTEAFF	TGTGCTAGTGGTTTGGTACTAGGACAGGGTTCGAACACTGAAGCTTTCTTT	TRBV12-5	TRBJ1-1	17	.	TRBD1
CASSYAPGQDNSPLHF	TGTGCCAGCAGTTACGCACCGGGACAGGATAATTCACCCCTCCACTTT	TRBV6-5	TRBJ1-6	16	few	TRBD1
CASSPRTGTDTQYF	TGTGCCAGCAGCCCCCGGACTGGTACAGATACGCAGTATTTT	TRBV4-2	TRBJ2-3	14	.	.
CASSRQYTEAFF	TGTGCCAGCAGCCGACAGTACACTGAAGCTTTCTTT	TRBV7-8	TRBJ1-1	12	.	.
CASSARLSEPITQYF	TGTGCCAGCAGTGCGAGGCTGTCGGAACCGATCACCCAGTACTTC	TRBV27	TRBJ2-5	15	.	.
CASSSYRGGTEAFF	TGTGCCAGCAGTTCGTACAGGGGAGGCACTGAAGCTTTCTTT	TRBV28	TRBJ1-1	14	.	TRBD1
CASSYRSEAFF	TGTGCCAGCAGCTACAGGAGCGAAGCTTTCTTT	TRBV13	TRBJ1-1	11	once	.